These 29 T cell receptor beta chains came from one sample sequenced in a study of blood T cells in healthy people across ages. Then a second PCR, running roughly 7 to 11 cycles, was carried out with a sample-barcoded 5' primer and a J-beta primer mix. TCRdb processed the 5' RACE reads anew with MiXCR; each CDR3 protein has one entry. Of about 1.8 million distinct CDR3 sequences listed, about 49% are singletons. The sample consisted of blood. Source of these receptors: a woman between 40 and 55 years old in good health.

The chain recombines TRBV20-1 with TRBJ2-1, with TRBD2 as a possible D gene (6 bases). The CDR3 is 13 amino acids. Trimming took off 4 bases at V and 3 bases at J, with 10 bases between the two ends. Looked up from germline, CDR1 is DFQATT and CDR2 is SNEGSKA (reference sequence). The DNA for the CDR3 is TGCAGTGCTAAATTAGCGGACTACAATGAGCAGTTCTTC. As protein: CSAKLADYNEQFF.

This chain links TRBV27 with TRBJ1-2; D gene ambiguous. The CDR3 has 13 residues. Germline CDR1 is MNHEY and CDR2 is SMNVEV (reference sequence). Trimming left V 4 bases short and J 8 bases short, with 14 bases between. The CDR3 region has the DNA TGTGCCAGCAGTTCAGAAGTCGCGGCGGGCTACACCTTC. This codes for CASSSEVAAGYTF.

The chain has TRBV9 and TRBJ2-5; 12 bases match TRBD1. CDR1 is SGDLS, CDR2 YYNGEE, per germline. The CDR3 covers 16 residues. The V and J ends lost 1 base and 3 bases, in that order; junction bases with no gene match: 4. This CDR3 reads CASSVSGTGGKETQYF. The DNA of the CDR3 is TGTGCCAGCAGCGTATCAGGGACAGGGGGCAAAGAGACCCAGTACTTC.

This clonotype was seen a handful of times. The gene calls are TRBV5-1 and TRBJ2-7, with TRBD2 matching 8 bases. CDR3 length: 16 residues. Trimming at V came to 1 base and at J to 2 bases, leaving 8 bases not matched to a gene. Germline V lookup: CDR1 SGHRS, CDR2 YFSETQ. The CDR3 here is CASSLTGGGATYEQYF. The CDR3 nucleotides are TGCGCCAGCAGCTTGACGGGGGGGGGCGCGACCTACGAGCAGTACTTC.

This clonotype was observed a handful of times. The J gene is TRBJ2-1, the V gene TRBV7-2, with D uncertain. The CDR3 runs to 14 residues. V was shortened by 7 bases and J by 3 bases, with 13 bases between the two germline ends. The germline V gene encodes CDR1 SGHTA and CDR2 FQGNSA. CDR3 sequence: CASTPSTIYNEQFF. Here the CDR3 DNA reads TGTGCCAGCACACCATCGACAATCTACAATGAGCAGTTCTTC.

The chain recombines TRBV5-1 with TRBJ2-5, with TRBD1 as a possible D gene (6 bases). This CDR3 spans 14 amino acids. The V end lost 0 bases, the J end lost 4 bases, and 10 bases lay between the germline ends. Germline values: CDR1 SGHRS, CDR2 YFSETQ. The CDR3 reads CASSLVFRGETQYF. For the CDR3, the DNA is TGCGCCAGCAGCTTGGTGTTCAGGGGAGAGACCCAGTACTTC. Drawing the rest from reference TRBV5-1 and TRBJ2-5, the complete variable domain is KAGVTQTPRYLIKTRGQQVTLSCSPISGHRSVSWYQQTPGQGLQFLFEYFSETQRNKGNFPGRFSGRQFSNSRSEMNVSTLELGDSALYLCASSLVFRGETQYFGPGTRLLVL.

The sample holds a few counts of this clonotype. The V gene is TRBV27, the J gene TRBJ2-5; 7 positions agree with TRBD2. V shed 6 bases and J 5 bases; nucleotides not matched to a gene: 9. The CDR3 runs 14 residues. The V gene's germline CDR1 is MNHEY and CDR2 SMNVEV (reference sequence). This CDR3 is CASRWGEGSETQYF. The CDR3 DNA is TGTGCCAGCAGATGGGGGGAGGGGTCGGAGACCCAGTACTTC.

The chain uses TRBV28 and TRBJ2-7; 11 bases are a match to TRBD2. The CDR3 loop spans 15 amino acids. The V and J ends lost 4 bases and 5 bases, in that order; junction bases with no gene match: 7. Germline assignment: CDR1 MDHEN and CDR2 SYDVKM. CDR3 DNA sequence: TGTGCCAGCAGTTCAATCGTACTAGCGGGGGACGAGCAGTACTTC. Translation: CASSSIVLAGDEQYF.

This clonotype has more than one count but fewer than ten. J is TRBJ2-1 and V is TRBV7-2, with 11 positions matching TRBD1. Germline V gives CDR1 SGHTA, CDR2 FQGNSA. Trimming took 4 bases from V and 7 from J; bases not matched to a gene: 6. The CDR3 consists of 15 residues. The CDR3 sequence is CASSSGTGGLNEQFF. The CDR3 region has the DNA TGTGCCAGCAGCTCCGGGACAGGGGGTTTGAATGAGCAGTTCTTC.

CDR3 loop: CASSTTNRGGRNEQYF. CDR3 in DNA: TGTGCCAGCAGCACCACGAACCGGGGGGGTAGGAACGAGCAGTACTTC. The rearrangement links TRBV3-1 to TRBJ2-5; 8 bases match TRBD2. The J call may be incorrect, as the DNA end agrees better with TRBJ2-7. Germline V gene data show CDR1 as LGHDT and CDR2 as YNNKEL (reference sequence). The CDR3 totals 16 residues.

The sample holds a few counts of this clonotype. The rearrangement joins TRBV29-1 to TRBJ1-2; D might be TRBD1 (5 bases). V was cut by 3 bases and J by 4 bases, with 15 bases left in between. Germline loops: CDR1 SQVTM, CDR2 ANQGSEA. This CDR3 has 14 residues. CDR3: CSVESPGTVYGYTF. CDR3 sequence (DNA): TGCAGCGTTGAGAGTCCAGGGACCGTCTATGGCTACACCTTC.

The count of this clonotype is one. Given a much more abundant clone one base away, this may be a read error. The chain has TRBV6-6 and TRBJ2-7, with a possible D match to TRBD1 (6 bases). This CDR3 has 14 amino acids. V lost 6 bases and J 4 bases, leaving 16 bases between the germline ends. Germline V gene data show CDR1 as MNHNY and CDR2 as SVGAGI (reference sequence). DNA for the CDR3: TGTGCCAGCAGCGCCCGGGGAACAGGGTACGAGCAGTACTTC. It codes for CASSARGTGYEQYF.

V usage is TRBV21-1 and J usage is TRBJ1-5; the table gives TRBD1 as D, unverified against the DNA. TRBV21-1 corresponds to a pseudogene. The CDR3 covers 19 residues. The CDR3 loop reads CASSMVYDRGDHSNQPQHF. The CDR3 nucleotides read TGTGCCAGCAGCATGGTCTATGACAGGGGAGACCATAGCAATCAGCCCCAGCATTTT.

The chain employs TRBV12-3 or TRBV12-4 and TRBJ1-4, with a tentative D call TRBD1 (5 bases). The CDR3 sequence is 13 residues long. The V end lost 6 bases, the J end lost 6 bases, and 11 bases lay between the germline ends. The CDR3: CASRDQGDEKLFF. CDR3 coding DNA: TGTGCCAGCAGAGACCAGGGCGATGAAAAACTGTTTTTT.

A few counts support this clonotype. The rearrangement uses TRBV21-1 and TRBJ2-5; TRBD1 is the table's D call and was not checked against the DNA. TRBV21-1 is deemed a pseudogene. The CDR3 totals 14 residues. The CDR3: CASSKGGKGGEQYF. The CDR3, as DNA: TGTGCCAGCAGCAAAGGAGGGAAGGGCGGTGAGCAGTACTTC.

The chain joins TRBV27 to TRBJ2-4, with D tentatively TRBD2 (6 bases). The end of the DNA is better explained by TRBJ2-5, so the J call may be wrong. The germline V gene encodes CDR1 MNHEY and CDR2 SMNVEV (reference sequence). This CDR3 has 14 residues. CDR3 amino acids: CASTPQGRWETQYF. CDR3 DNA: TGTGCCAGCACTCCCCAAGGGAGGTGGGAGACCCAGTACTTC.

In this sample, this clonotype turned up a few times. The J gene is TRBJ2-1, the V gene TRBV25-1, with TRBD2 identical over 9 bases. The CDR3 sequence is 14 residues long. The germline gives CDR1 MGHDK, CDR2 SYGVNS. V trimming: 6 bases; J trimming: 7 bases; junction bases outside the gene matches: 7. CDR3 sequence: CASRKAGGINEQFF. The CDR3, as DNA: TGTGCCAGCAGGAAGGCGGGGGGGATTAATGAGCAGTTCTTC.

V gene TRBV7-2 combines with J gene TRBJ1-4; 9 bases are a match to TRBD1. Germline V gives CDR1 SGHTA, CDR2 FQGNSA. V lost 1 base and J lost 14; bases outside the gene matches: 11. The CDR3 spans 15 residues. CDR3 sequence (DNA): TGTGCCAGCAGCTTAGATTCGGGACAGGGAGTAGGGCTGTTTTTT. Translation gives CASSLDSGQGVGLFF.

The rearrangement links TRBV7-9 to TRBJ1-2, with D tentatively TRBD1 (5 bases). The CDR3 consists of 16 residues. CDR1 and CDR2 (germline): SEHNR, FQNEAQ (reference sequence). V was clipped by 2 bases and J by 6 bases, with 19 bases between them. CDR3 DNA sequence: TGTGCCAGCAGCTTACGAGCGGGGCTTGAGGAGGATGGCTACACCTTC. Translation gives CASSLRAGLEEDGYTF.

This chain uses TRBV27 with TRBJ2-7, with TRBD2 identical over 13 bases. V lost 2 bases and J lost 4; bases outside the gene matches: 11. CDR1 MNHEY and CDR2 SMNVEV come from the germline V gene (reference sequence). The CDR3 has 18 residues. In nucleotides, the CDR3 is TGTGCCAGCAGTTTAACTCCCCCTACTAGCGGGGGGGCGTACGAGCAGTACTTC. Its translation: CASSLTPPTSGGAYEQYF.

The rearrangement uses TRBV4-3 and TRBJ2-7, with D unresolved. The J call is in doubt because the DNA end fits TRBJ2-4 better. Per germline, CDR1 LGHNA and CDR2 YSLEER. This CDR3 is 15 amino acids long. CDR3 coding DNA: TGCGCCAGCAGCCAAGCGCGAGACCACCGCAACATTCAGTACTTC. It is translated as CASSQARDHRNIQYF.

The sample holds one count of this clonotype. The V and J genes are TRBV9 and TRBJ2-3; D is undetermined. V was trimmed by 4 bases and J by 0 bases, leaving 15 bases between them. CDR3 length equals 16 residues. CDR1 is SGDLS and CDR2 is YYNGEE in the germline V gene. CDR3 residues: CASSSHVGSSTDTQYF. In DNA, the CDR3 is TGTGCCAGCAGCTCCCACGTAGGGTCTAGCACAGATACGCAGTATTTT.

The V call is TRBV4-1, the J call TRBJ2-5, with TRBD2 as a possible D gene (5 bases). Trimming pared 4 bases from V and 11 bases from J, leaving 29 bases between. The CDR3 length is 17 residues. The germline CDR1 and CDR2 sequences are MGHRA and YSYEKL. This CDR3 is CASSRWLGGTSLEEQYF. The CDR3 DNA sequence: TGCGCCAGCAGCCGATGGCTTGGAGGCACCTCCCTTGAGGAGCAGTACTTC.

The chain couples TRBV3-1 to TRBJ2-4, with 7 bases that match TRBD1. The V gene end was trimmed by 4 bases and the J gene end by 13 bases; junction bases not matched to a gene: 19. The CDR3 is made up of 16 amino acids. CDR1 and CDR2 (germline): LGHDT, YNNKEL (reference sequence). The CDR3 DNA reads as TGTGCCAGCAGCCGACAGACAGGGTTGCGTAACAATGAGCAGTACTTC. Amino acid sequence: CASSRQTGLRNNEQYF.

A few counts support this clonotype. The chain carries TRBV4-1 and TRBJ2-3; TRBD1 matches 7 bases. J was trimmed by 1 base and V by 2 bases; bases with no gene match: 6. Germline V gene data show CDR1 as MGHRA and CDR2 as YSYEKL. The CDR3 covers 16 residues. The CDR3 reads CASSQIDRAGTDTQYF. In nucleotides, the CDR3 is TGCGCCAGCAGCCAAATCGACAGGGCGGGCACAGATACGCAGTATTTT.

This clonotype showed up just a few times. CDR3 residues: CASSRTVSSGANVLTF. As DNA, the CDR3 is TGTGCCAGCAGTCGGACTGTTAGCTCTGGGGCCAACGTCCTGACTTTC. The J gene is TRBJ2-6, the V gene TRBV21-1; the DNA was not used to check the table's D call, TRBD2. TRBV21-1 is classified as a pseudogene. This CDR3 has 16 amino acids.

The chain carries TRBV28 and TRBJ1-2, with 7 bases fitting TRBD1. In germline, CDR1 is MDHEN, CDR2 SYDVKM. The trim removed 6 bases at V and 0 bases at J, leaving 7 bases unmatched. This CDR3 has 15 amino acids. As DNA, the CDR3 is TGTGCCAGCAGACGTAGGGACAGTTCTAACTATGGCTACACCTTC. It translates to CASRRRDSSNYGYTF.

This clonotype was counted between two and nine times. In DNA form, the CDR3 reads TGTGCCAGCAGCCACAGGGGGCTGACGAACACTGAAGCTTTCTTT. As protein: CASSHRGLTNTEAFF. This chain connects TRBV7-9 to TRBJ1-1; 9 bases align to TRBD1. Trimming took 5 bases from V and 1 from J; bases not matched to a gene: 5. The CDR3 length is 15 residues. Germline loops: CDR1 SEHNR, CDR2 FQNEAQ (reference sequence).

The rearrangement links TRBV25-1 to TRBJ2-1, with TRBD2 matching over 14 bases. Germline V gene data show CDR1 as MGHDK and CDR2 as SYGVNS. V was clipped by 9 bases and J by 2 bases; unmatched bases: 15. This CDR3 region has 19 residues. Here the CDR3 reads CARPITGLAGEGTYNEQFF. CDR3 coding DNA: TGTGCCAGACCCATCACGGGACTAGCGGGAGAAGGGACCTACAATGAGCAGTTCTTC.